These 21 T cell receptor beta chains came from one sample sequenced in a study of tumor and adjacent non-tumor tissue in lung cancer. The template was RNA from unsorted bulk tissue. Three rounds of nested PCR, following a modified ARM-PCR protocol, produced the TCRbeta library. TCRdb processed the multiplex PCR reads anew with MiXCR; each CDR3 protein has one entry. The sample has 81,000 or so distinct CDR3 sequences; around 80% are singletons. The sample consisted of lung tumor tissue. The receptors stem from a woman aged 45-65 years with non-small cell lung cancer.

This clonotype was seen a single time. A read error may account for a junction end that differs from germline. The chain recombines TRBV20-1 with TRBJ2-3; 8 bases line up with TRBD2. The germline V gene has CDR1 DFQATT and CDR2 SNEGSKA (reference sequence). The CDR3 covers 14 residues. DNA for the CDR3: TGCAGCACTCCATTGAGCGGGGGCACAAATACGCAGTATTTT. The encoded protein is CSTPLSGGTNTQYF.

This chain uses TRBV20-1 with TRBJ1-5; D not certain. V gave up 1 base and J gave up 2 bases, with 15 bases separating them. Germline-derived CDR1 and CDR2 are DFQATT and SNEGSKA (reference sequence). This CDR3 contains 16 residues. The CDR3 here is CSARAPSEFGNQPQHF. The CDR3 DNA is TGCAGTGCTAGAGCCCCTTCAGAGTTCGGCAATCAGCCCCAGCATTTT.

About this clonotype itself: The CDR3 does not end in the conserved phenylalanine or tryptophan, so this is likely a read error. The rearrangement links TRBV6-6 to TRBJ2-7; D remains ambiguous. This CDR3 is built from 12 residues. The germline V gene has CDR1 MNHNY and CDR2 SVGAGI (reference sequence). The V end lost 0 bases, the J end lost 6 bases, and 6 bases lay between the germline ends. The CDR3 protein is CASSYSILEQYY. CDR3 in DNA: TGTGCCAGCAGTTACTCCATCCTCGAGCAGTACTAC.

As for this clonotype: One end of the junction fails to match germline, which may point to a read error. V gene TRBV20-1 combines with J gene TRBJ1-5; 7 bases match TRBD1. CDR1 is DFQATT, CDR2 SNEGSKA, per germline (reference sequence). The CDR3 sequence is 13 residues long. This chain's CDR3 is CSARRQGLGLQHF. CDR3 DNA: TGCAGTGCTAGACGACAGGGCCTTGGGCTCCAGCATTTC.

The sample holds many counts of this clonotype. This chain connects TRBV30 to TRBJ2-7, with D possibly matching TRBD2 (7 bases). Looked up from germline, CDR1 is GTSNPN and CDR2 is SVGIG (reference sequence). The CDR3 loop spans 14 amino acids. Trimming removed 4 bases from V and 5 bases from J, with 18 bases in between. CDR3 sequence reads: CAWTWGGAENEQYF. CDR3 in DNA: TGTGCCTGGACCTGGGGGGGGGCTGAAAACGAGCAGTACTTC.

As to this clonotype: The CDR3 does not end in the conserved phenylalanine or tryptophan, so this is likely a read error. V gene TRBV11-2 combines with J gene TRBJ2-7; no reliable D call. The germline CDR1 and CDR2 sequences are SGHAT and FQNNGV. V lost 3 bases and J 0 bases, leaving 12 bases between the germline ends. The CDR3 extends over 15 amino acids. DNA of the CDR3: TGTGCCAGCAGCTTGTCTCCGAGTCACTCCTACGAGCAGTACTAC. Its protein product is CASSLSPSHSYEQYY.

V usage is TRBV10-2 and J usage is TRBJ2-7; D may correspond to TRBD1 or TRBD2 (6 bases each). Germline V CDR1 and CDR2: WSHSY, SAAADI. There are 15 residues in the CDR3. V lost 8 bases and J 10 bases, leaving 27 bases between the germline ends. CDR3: CASGRTVPKTCEQYF. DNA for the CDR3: TGCGCCAGCGGGAGGACAGTGCCTAAGACCTGCGAACAGTACTTC.

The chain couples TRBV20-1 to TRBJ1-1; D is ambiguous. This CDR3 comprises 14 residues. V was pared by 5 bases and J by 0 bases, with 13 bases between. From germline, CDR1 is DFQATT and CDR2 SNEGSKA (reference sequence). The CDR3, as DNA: TGCAGTGCTCACCGAGACACCATGAACACTGAAGCTTTCTTT. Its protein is CSAHRDTMNTEAFF.

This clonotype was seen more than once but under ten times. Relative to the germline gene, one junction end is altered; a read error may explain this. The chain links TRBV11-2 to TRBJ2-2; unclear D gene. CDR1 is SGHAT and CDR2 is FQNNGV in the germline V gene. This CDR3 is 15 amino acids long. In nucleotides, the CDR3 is TGTGCCAGCAGCCCCGGCAGACGGAACATCGGGGAGCTGTTTTTT. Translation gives CASSPGRRNIGELFF.

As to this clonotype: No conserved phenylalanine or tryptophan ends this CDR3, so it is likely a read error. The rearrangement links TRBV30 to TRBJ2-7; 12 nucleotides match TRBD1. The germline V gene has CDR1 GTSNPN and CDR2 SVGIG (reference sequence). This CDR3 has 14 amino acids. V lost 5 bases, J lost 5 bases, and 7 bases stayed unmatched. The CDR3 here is CAWVTGTGGDEQYL. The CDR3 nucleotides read TGTGCCTGGGTGACCGGGACAGGGGGCGACGAGCAGTACCTC.

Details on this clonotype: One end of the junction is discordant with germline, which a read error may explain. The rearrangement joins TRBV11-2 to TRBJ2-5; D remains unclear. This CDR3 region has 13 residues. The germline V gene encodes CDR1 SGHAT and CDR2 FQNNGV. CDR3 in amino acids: CASRDAGVETQYF. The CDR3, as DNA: TGTGCCAGTAGAGACGCAGGTGTAGAGACCCAATACTTC.

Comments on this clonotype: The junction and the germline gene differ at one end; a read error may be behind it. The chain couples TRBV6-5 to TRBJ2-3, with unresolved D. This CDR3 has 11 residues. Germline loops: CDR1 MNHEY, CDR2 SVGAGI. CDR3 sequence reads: CASSIAETQYF. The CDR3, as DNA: TGTGCCAGCAGTATAGCAGAAACGCAGTATTTT.

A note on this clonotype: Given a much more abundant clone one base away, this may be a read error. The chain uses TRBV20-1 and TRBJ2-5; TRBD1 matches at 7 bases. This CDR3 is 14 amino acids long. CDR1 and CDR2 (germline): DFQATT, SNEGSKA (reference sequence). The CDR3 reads CSVRTGTVQETEYF. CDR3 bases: TGCAGTGTTAGAACCGGGACAGTCCAAGAGACCGAGTACTTC.

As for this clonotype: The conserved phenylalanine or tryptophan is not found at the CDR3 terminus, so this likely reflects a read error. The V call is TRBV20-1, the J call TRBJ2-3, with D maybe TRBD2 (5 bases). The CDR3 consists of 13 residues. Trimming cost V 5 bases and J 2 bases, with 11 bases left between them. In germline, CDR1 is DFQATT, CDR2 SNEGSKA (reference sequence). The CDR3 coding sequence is TGCAGTGCTCTTTCGGGATACACAGATACGCAGTATCTT. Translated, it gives CSALSGYTDTQYL.

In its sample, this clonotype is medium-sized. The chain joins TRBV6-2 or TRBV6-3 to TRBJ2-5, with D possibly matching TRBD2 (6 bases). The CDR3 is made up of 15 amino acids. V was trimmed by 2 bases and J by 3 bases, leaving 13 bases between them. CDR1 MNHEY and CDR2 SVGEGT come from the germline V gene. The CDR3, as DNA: TGTGCCAGCAGTTACGGTACCGGGAGCGAAGAGACCCAGTACTTC. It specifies CASSYGTGSEETQYF.

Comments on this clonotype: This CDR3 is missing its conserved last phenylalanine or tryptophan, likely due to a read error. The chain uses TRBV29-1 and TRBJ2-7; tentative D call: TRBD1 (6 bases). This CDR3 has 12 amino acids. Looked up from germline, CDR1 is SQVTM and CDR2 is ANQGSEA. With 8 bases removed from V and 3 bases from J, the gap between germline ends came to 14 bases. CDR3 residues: CSFGTRGYEQYS. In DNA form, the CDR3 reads TGCAGCTTTGGGACAAGGGGCTACGAGCAGTACTCC.

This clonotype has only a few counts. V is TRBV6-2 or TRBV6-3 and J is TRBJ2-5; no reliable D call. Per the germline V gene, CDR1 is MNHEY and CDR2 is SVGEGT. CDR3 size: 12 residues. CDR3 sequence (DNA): TGTGTCAGTAGAGTAGCCCGGGCGACCCAGTACTTC. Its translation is CVSRVARATQYF.

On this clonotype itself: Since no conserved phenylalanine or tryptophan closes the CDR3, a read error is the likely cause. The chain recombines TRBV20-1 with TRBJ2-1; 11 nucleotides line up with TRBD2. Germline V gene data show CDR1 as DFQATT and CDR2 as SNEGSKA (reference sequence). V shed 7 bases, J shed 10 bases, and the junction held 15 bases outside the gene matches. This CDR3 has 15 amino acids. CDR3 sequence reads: CSVIATSGRWGEQFS. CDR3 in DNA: TGCAGTGTTATAGCCACTAGCGGGAGATGGGGCGAGCAGTTCTCC.

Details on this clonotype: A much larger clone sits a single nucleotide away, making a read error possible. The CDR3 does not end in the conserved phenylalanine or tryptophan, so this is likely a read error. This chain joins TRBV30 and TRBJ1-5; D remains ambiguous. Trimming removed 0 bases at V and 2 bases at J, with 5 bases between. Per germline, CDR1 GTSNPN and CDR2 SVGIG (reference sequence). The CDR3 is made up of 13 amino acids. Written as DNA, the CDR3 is TGTGCCTGGAGTGTAAGGGGCAATCAGCCCCAGCATATT. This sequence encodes CAWSVRGNQPQHI.

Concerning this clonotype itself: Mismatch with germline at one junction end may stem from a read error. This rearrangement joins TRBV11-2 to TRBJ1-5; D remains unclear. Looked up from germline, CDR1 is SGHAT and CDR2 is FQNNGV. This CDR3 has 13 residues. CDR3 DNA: TGTGCCAGCAACTTGGAAATTTTGCAGCCCCAACATTTT. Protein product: CASNLEILQPQHF.

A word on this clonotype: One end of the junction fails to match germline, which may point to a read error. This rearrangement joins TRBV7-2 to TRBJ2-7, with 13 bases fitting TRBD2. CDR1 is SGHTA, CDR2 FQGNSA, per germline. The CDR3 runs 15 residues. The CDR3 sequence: CTNSLWTSGSYERYF. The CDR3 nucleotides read TGTACCAACAGCTTATGGACTAGCGGGAGTTACGAGCGGTACTTC. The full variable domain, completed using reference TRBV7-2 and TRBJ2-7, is GAGVSQSPSNKVTEKGKDVELRCDPISGHTALYWYRQSLGQGLEFLIYFQGNSAPDKSGLPSDRFSAERTGGSVSTLTIQRTQQEDSAVYLCTNSLWTSGSYERYFGPGTRLTVT.